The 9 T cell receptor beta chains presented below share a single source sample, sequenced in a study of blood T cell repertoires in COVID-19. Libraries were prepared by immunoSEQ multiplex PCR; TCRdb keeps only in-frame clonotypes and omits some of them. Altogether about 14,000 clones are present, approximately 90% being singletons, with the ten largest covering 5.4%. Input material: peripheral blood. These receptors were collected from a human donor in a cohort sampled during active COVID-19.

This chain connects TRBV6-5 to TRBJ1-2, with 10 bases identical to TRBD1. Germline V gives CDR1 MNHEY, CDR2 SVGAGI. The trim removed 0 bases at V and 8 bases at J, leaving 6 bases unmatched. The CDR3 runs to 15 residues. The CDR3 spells CASSYSRQGAWGYTF. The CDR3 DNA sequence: TGTGCCAGCAGTTACTCGAGACAGGGGGCTTGGGGCTACACCTTC.

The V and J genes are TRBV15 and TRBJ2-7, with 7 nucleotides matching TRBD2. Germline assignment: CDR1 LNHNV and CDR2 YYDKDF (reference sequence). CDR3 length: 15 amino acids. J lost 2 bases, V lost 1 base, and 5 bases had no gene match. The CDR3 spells CATSRGLAETYEQYF. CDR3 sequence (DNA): TGTGCCACCAGCAGAGGTCTAGCGGAGACCTACGAGCAGTACTTC.

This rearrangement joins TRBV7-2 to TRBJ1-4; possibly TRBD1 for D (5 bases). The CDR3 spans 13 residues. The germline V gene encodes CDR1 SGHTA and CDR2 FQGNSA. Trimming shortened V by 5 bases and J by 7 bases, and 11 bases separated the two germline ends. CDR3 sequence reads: CASSRDSTEKLFF. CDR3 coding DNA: TGTGCCAGCAGCCGAGACAGTACTGAAAAACTGTTTTTT.

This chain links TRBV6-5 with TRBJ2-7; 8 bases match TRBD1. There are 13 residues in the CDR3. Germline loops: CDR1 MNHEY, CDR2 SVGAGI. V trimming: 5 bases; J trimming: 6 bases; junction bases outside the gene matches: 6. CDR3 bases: TGTGCCAGCAGTAAGCGGACAGGGATCGAGCAGTACTTC. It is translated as CASSKRTGIEQYF.

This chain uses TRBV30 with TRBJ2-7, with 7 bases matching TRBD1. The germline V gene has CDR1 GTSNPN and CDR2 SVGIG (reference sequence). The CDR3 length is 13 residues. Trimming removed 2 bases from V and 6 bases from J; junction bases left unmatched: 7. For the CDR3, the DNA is TGTGCCTGGAGTCCCGCCGACAGGGCCGAGCAGTACTTC. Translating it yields CAWSPADRAEQYF. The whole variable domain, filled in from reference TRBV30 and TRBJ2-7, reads SQTIHQWPATLVQPVGSPLSLECTVEGTSNPNLYWYRQAAGRGLQLLFYSVGIGQISSEVPQNLSASRPQDRQFILSSKKLLLSDSGFYLCAWSPADRAEQYFGPGTRLTVT.

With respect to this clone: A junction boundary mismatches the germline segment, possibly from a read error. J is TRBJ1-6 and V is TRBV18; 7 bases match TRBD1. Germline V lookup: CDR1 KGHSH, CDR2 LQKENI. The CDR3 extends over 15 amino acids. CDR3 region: CASSPMGQINSPLHF. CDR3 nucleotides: TGTGCCAGCTCACCGATGGGACAGATCAATTCCCCCCTCCACTTT.

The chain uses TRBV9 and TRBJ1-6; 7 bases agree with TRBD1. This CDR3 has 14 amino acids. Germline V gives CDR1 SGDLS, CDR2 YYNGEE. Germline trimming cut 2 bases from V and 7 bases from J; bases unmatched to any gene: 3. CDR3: CASSVGTENSPLHF. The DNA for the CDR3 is TGTGCCAGCAGCGTTGGGACAGAGAATTCACCCCTCCACTTT.

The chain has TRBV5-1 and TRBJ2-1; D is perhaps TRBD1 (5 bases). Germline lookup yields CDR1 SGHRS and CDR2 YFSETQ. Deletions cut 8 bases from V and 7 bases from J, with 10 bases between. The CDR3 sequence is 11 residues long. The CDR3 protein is CASGRANEQFF. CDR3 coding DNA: TGCGCCAGTGGCAGGGCGAATGAGCAGTTCTTC.

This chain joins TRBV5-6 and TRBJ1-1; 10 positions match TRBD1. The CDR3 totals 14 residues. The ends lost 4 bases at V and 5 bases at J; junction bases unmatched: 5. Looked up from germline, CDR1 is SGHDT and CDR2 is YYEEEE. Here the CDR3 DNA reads TGTGCCAGCAGCCTGGACAGGGGGAGTACTGAAGCTTTCTTT. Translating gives CASSLDRGSTEAFF.